This TCR beta chain came from a study of OX40 agonist ivuxolimab in advanced cancers. Study-level background: Ivuxolimab was an agonistic, fully human IgG2 monoclonal antibody directed against OX40 (CD134), a costimulatory receptor. Patients were allowed to have had prior anti-PD-1, anti-PD-L1 or anti-CTLA-4 therapy, and roughly two fifths of the dose-escalation patients had been treated with checkpoint inhibitors. Partial responses were achieved by three dose-escalation patients, of whom one had hepatocellular carcinoma and two had cutaneous melanoma. Intravenous ivuxolimab was administered to patients every 2 weeks at six dose levels: 0.01, 0.1, 0.3, 1.5, 3 and 10 mg/kg. Peripheral TCRbeta sequencing was intended to test whether TCR sequence diversity was altered and clonal T-cell expansion was caused by ivuxolimab. The monotherapy dose-escalation portion (N ≈ 50 patients) of the phase I ivuxolimab trial is reported in the paper. Of the 50 to 55 dose-escalation patients, hepatocellular carcinoma was present in approximately 20, melanoma in approximately 15, renal cell carcinoma in 9 and head and neck cancer in 9. The dose-escalation cohort was roughly 87% male with a mean age of 60 years, ranging from 23 to 79. Study-level results and caveats: In the 0.1-3.0 mg/kg groups, partial responders had among the lowest normalized peripheral clonal expansion, particularly in CD8+ T cells. After ivuxolimab, expanded clones were on average more numerous among CD8+ T cells than among CD4+ T cells. At doses from 0.1 to 3.0 mg/kg, clonal expansion was seen in both CD4+ and CD8+ blood T cells between baseline and week 6. Low levels of normalized T-cell clonal expansion were also seen in some patients who did not respond. The antigen specificity of the clonally expanded peripheral T cells was not determined.

The trial excluded patients who had a history of autoimmune disease or were on systemic immunosuppression. Peripheral blood for TCR sequencing was collected from all dose cohorts at baseline, on cycle 4 day 1, and on cycle 7 day 1. Samples came from an open-label, multicenter, first-in-human phase I dose-escalation trial of ivuxolimab. The trial enrolled adults with locally advanced or metastatic head and neck squamous cell, hepatocellular, melanoma or renal cell carcinoma. Before TCR sequencing, CD4+ T cells and CD8+ T cells were sorted from peripheral blood as separate populations. Relative to germline, V is 0 bases shorter and J is 4 bases shorter, with 10 bases between their ends. In the germline V gene (reference sequence), CDR1 corresponds to SGHNT and CDR2 to YYREEE. There are 14 amino acids in the CDR3, from cysteine to phenylalanine inclusive. The DNA shown is the 42-base CDR3, in frame from base 1.

In regard to this clone: Its cognate antigen has yet to be identified. Qualities for individual bases were not recorded, and no much larger clone is one base off.

Genomic DNA was isolated from the sorted cells so that the TCRbeta CDR3 region could be sequenced. The immunoSEQ Assay was used for sequencing of TCRbeta CDR3 regions. TCRdb mirrors the immuneACCESS table, restricted to in-frame sequences. Some clones are absent from its copies; in checked studies, under half trace to an unresolved V gene, and the reason for the others is unknown. The sample table contains 100,000 or so clones; only one count was recorded for 92% of them. The top ten clones comprise 3% to 3.5% of the sample. The sequence joins TRBV5-4 to TRBJ1-2; the D gene is possibly TRBD1, with 5 bases matching. This TCR was sampled from an adult with an advanced solid tumor such as melanoma, head and neck, liver or kidney cancer. Sample: CD4+ or CD8+ T cells sorted from blood, taken in a trial of the OX40 agonist ivuxolimab. The sequenced DNA: TGTGCCAGCAGCTTGGGAGGGGATCGCTATGGCTACACCTTC. It codes for CASSLGGDRYGYTF.